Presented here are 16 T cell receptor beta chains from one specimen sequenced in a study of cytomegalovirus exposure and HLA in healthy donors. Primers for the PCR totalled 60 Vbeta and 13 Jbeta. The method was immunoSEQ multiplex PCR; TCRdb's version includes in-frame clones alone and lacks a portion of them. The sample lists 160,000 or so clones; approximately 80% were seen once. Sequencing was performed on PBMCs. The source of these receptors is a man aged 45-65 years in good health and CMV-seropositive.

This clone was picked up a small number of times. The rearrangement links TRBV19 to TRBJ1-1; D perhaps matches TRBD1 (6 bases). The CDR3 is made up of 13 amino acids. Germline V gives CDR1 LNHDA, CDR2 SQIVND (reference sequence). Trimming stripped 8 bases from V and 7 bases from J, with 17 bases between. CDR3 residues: CASRLRDIDEAFF. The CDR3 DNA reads TGTGCCAGTCGCCTCCGGGACATTGATGAAGCTTTCTTT.

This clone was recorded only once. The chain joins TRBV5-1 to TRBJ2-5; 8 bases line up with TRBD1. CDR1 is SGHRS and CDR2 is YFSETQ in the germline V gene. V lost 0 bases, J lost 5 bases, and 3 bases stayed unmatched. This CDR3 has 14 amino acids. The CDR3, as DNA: TGCGCCAGCAGCTTGGGACAGGGGTGGGAGACCCAGTACTTC. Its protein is CASSLGQGWETQYF.

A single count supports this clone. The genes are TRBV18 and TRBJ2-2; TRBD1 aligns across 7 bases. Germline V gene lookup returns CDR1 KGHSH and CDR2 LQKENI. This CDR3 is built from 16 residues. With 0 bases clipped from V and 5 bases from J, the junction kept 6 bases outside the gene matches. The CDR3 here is CASSPPARGMTGELFF. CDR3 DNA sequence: TGTGCCAGCTCACCACCAGCCAGGGGGATGACCGGGGAGCTGTTTTTT.

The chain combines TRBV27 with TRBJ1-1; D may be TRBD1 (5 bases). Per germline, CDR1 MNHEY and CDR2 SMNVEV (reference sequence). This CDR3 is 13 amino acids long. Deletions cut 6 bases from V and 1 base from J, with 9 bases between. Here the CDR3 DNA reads TGTGCCAGCAGCCGACAGACGAACACTGAAGCTTTCTTT. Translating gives CASSRQTNTEAFF.

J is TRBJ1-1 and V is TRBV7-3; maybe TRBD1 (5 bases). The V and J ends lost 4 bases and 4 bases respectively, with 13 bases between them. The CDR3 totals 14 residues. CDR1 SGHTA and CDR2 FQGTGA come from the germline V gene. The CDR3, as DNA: TGTGCCAGCAGCTCCTCCGGGGGTGGCACTGAAGCTTTCTTT. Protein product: CASSSSGGGTEAFF.

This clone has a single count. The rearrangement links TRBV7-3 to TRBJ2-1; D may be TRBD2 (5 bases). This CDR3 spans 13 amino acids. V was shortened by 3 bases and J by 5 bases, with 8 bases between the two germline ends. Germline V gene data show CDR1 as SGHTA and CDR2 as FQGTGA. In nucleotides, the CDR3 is TGTGCCAGCAGCTTCAACGGGAACAATGAGCAGTTCTTC. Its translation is CASSFNGNNEQFF.

The CDR3 nucleotides read TGTGCCAGCAGGGGGTATTACGGGGATGGCTACACCTTC. Encoded protein: CASRGYYGDGYTF. The chain combines TRBV7-9 with TRBJ1-2; D is unresolved. The length of the CDR3 is 13 residues. Germline values: CDR1 SEHNR, CDR2 FQNEAQ (reference sequence). V lost 6 bases and J lost 6, with 14 bases in between.

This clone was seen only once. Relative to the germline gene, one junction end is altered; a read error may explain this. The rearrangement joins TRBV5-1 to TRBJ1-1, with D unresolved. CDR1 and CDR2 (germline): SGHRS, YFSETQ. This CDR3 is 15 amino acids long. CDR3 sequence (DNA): TGCGCCAGCAGCCCGTACGGGTCCATGAACGCTGAAGCTTTCTTT. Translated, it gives CASSPYGSMNAEAFF.

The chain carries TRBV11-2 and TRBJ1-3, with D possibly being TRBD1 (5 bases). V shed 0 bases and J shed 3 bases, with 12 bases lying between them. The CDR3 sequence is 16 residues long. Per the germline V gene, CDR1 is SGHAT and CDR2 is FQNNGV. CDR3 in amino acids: CASSLDGRVVGNTIYF. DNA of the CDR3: TGTGCCAGCAGCTTAGACGGCAGGGTGGTTGGAAACACCATATATTTT.

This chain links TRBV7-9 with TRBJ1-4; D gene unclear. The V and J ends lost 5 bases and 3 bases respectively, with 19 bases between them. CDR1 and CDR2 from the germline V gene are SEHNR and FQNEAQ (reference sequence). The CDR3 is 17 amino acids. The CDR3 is CASSPALTEAPNEKLFF. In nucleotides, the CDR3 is TGTGCCAGCAGCCCGGCCCTGACTGAGGCCCCTAATGAAAAACTGTTTTTT.

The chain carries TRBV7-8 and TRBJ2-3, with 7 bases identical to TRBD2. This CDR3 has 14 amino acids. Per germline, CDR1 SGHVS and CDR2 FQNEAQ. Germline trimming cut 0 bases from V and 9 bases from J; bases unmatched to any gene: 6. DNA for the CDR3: TGTGCCAGCAGCTTAGCTAGGACTAGGGAAACGCAGTATTTT. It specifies CASSLARTRETQYF.

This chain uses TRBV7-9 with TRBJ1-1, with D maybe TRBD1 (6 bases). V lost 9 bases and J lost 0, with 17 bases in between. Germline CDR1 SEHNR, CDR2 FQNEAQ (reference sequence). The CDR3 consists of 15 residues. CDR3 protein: CASSRQATLNTEAFF. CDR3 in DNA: TGTGCCAGTTCCCGACAGGCTACCCTGAACACTGAAGCTTTCTTT. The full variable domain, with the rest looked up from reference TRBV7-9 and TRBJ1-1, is DTGVSQNPRHKITKRGQNVTFRCDPISEHNRLYWYRQTLGQGPEFLTYFQNEAQLEKSRLLSDRFSAERPKGSFSTLEIQRTEQGDSAMYLCASSRQATLNTEAFFGQGTRLTVV.

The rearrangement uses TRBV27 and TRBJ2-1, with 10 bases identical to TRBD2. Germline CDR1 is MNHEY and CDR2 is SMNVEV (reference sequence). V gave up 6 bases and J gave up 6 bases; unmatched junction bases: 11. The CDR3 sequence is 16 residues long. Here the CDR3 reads CASSPNSGRASNEQFF. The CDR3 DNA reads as TGTGCCAGCAGCCCCAACAGCGGGAGGGCCTCCAATGAGCAGTTCTTC.

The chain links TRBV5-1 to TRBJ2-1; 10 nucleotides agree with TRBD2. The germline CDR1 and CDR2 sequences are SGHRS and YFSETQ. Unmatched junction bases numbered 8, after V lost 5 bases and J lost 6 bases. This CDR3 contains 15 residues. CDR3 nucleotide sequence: TGCGCCAGCAGTCCTAGCGGGGGCCGTGTCAATGAGCAGTTCTTC. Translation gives CASSPSGGRVNEQFF.

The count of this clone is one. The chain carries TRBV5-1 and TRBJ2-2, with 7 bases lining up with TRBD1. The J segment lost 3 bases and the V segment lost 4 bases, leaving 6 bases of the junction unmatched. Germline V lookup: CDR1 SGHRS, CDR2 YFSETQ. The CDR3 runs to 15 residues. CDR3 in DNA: TGCGCCAGCAGCCTTGGACAGGCTGACACCGGGGAGCTGTTTTTT. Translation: CASSLGQADTGELFF.

CDR3 residues: CASSQDFGDNTEAFF. CDR3 nucleotides: TGTGCCAGCAGCCAAGATTTCGGGGATAACACTGAAGCTTTCTTT. The chain links TRBV4-2 to TRBJ1-1; D is unclear. The CDR3 is made up of 15 amino acids. Germline values: CDR1 LGHNA, CDR2 YNFKEQ. Trimming pared 0 bases from V and 2 bases from J, leaving 10 bases between.